The clone carrying this T cell receptor beta chain was seen a handful of times. These data are taken from a study of OX40 agonist ivuxolimab in advanced cancers. Here immunoSEQ multiplex PCR was the method, and the copy in TCRdb shows in-frame clones only, minus some. The sample lists some 22,000 clones; about 80% were seen once. The TCR was taken from an adult with an advanced solid tumor such as melanoma, head and neck, liver or kidney cancer. The sample in question was CD4+ or CD8+ T cells sorted from blood, obtained in a trial of the OX40 agonist ivuxolimab.

The CDR3 DNA reads TGTGCCTGGAGTTGGGACAGCGGGGCTAACGAGCAGTACTTC. Translated, it gives CAWSWDSGANEQYF. The chain recombines TRBV30 with TRBJ2-7; either TRBD1 or TRBD2 may fit D (7 bases each). CDR3 length: 14 amino acids. Per germline, CDR1 GTSNPN and CDR2 SVGIG (reference sequence). Trimming removed 2 bases from V and 5 bases from J, with 16 bases in between.